Each of the 21 T cell receptor beta chains below was sequenced from the same sample in a study of blood T cell repertoires in COVID-19. TCRdb's copy holds only in-frame clones and misses some; the assay was immunoSEQ multiplex PCR. This sample yields approximately 150,000 clones, of which roughly 91% are seen a single time; more than 15% belongs to the top ten. The specimen sequenced was peripheral blood. These receptors all stem from a man aged 50 to 59 with active or convalescent COVID-19.

The chain joins TRBV19 to TRBJ2-7; TRBD1 might be the D (5 bases). Trimming took 3 bases from V and 0 from J, leaving 6 bases between them. The CDR3 has 13 amino acids. Germline V gene data show CDR1 as LNHDA and CDR2 as SQIVND (reference sequence). CDR3 sequence reads: CASSMQGSYEQYF. The CDR3 nucleotides read TGTGCCAGTAGTATGCAGGGCTCCTACGAGCAGTACTTC. Together with reference TRBV19 and TRBJ2-7, the CDR3 gives the full variable domain: DGGITQSPKYLFRKEGQNVTLSCEQNLNHDAMYWYRQDPGQGLRLIYYSQIVNDFQKGDIAEGYSVSREKKESFPLTVTSAQKNPTAFYLCASSMQGSYEQYFGPGTRLTVT.

Here the CDR3 reads CASSLNRGVNYGYTF. CDR3 DNA sequence: TGCGCCAGCAGCCTGAACAGGGGCGTTAACTATGGCTACACCTTC. This sequence joins TRBV4-3 and TRBJ1-2, with 7 bases lining up with TRBD1. The length of the CDR3 is 15 residues. Losses at the gene ends were 4 bases for V and 1 base for J; bases not matched to a gene: 6. Germline assignment: CDR1 LGHNA and CDR2 YSLEER.

The chain employs TRBV5-1 and TRBJ2-4; 8 bases line up with TRBD2. J was trimmed by 0 bases and V by 2 bases; bases with no gene match: 4. The germline gives CDR1 SGHRS, CDR2 YFSETQ. The CDR3 is made up of 16 amino acids. The CDR3 protein is CASSLSGGLAKNIQYF. CDR3 DNA: TGCGCCAGCAGCTTAAGCGGGGGACTAGCCAAAAACATTCAGTACTTC.

Only one count was recorded for this clone. V is TRBV10-1 and J is TRBJ2-1; 13 nucleotides align to TRBD2. V shed 6 bases, J shed 7 bases, and the junction held 9 bases outside the gene matches. This CDR3 comprises 16 residues. The germline V gene encodes CDR1 WNHNN and CDR2 SYGVQD (reference sequence). The CDR3 DNA sequence: TGCGCCAGCAGCGGCCTAGGGACTAGCGGGACGAATGAGCAGTTCTTC. Protein: CASSGLGTSGTNEQFF.

The genes are TRBV12-3 or TRBV12-4 and TRBJ2-7, with D perhaps matching TRBD1 (5 bases). The CDR3 consists of 13 residues. Deletions cut 1 base from V and 2 bases from J, with 6 bases between. The CDR3 sequence is CASSLGGPYEQYF. CDR3 nucleotides: TGTGCCAGCAGTTTAGGGGGCCCCTACGAGCAGTACTTC.

The rearrangement joins TRBV14 to TRBJ2-6; D perhaps matches TRBD1 (5 bases). V gave up 1 base and J gave up 0 bases, with 13 bases separating them. CDR1 SGHDN and CDR2 FVKESK come from the germline V gene. The CDR3 has 18 residues. The CDR3, as DNA: TGTGCCAGCAGCCAAGCAACAGGAAAAGTCTCTGGGGCCAACGTCCTGACTTTC. This codes for CASSQATGKVSGANVLTF. Combining the CDR3 with reference TRBV14 and TRBJ2-6 gives the whole variable domain EAGVTQFPSHSVIEKGQTVTLRCDPISGHDNLYWYRRVMGKEIKFLLHFVKESKQDESGMPNNRFLAERTGGTYSTLKVQPAELEDSGVYFCASSQATGKVSGANVLTFGAGSRLTVL.

The chain uses TRBV28 and TRBJ2-7; 9 positions agree with TRBD1. The germline V gene has CDR1 MDHEN and CDR2 SYDVKM. V shed 8 bases, J shed 2 bases, and the junction held 10 bases outside the gene matches. The CDR3 runs to 15 residues. CDR3 in DNA: TGTGCCAGCCAACGGCCGGGACAGGGTCCCTACGAGCAGTACTTC. Amino acid sequence: CASQRPGQGPYEQYF.

The CDR3 DNA reads as TGTGCCAGCAGTCTGGACAGGGAACATAATTCACCCCTCCACTTT. It yields the protein CASSLDREHNSPLHF. The chain uses TRBV27 and TRBJ1-6; TRBD1 agrees at 8 bases. In germline, CDR1 is MNHEY, CDR2 SMNVEV (reference sequence). The CDR3 covers 15 residues. V was clipped by 5 bases and J by 5 bases; unmatched bases: 5.

This clone has just one count. The chain is built from TRBV27 and TRBJ1-5; D not resolved. Looked up from germline, CDR1 is MNHEY and CDR2 is SMNVEV (reference sequence). Trimming cost V 6 bases and J 4 bases, with 10 bases left between them. This CDR3 region has 13 residues. CDR3 sequence reads: CASSDFRNQPQHF. The CDR3, as DNA: TGTGCCAGCAGCGACTTCCGAAATCAGCCCCAGCATTTT.

This chain joins TRBV18 and TRBJ1-1; 12 bases align to TRBD1. This CDR3 is 16 amino acids long. V was pared by 3 bases and J by 7 bases, with 9 bases of the junction left unmatched. Germline loops: CDR1 KGHSH, CDR2 LQKENI. CDR3: CASSPTMGQGAGEAFF. Here the CDR3 DNA reads TGTGCCAGCTCACCGACGATGGGACAGGGGGCCGGTGAAGCTTTCTTT.

DNA of the CDR3: TGCGCCAGCAGCCAAGGGACAGGGGAGATCCACGAGCAGTACTTC. Encoded protein: CASSQGTGEIHEQYF. V usage is TRBV4-1 and J usage is TRBJ2-7, with TRBD1 identical over 9 bases. The V segment lost 1 base and the J segment 5 bases; nucleotides outside the gene matches: 6. CDR3 size: 15 residues. Germline V gene sequence: CDR1 MGHRA, CDR2 YSYEKL.

This clone was detected a few times. The chain carries TRBV9 and TRBJ1-5; D is possibly TRBD1 (5 bases). V was cut by 3 bases and J by 5 bases, with 12 bases left in between. CDR3 size: 14 residues. Germline CDR1 reads SGDLS; CDR2 reads YYNGEE. The CDR3 DNA reads TGTGCCAGCAGCGCGGGAGGGGAGGATCAGCCCCAGCATTTT. Protein: CASSAGGEDQPQHF. Using reference TRBV9 and TRBJ1-5 for the parts outside the CDR3, the full variable domain is DSGVTQTPKHLITATGQRVTLRCSPRSGDLSVYWYQQSLDQGLQFLIQYYNGEERAKGNILERFSAQQFPDLHSELNLSSLELGDSALYFCASSAGGEDQPQHFGDGTRLSIL.

The rearrangement uses TRBV29-1 and TRBJ2-7; 8 bases line up with TRBD2. Germline V gives CDR1 SQVTM, CDR2 ANQGSEA. V shed 1 base and J 3 bases; nucleotides not matched to a gene: 11. The CDR3 is 16 residues long. DNA for the CDR3: TGCAGCGTTGAAGGTGCAGCGGGTAGCGGGAACTACGAGCAGTACTTC. It encodes CSVEGAAGSGNYEQYF.

The CDR3 bases are TGCAGCGCTCGCTCTGGAAACACCATATATTTT. Protein product: CSARSGNTIYF. The chain links TRBV29-1 to TRBJ1-3; the D is unclear. CDR1 is SQVTM and CDR2 is ANQGSEA in the germline V gene. V lost 7 bases and J 0 bases, leaving 4 bases between the germline ends. The CDR3 runs to 11 residues. Full variable domain (missing parts from reference TRBV29-1 and TRBJ1-3): SAVISQKPSRDICQRGTSLTIQCQVDSQVTMMFWYRQQPGQSLTLIATANQGSEATYESGFVIDKFPISRPNLTFSTLTVSNMSPEDSSIYLCSARSGNTIYFGEGSWLTVV.

The genes are TRBV5-1 and TRBJ2-7, with TRBD1 matching over 10 bases. V lost 2 bases and J lost 3; bases outside the gene matches: 5. This CDR3 region has 15 residues. The germline V gene encodes CDR1 SGHRS and CDR2 YFSETQ. CDR3 residues: CASSFETGGGYEQYF. The CDR3 DNA reads as TGCGCCAGCAGCTTTGAGACAGGGGGCGGCTACGAGCAGTACTTC.

The chain combines TRBV19 with TRBJ2-1, with TRBD2 matching over 9 bases. The germline CDR1 and CDR2 sequences are LNHDA and SQIVND (reference sequence). After removal of 7 bases from V and 4 bases from J, the junction contained 11 bases not matched to a gene. This CDR3 has 16 residues. Here the CDR3 reads CASTPIASGEYNEQFF. DNA for the CDR3: TGTGCCAGTACCCCAATCGCTAGCGGGGAGTACAATGAGCAGTTCTTC.

This rearrangement joins TRBV15 to TRBJ2-7; 10 positions match TRBD2. V was pared by 1 base and J by 2 bases, with 5 bases of the junction left unmatched. Germline V gene data show CDR1 as LNHNV and CDR2 as YYDKDF (reference sequence). There are 16 residues in the CDR3. The CDR3: CATSRGVSGRTYEQYF. CDR3 sequence (DNA): TGTGCCACCAGCAGAGGGGTTAGCGGGAGGACCTACGAGCAGTACTTC.

This clone has more than one count but fewer than ten. The chain joins TRBV14 to TRBJ1-2; D is unresolved. The germline V gene has CDR1 SGHDN and CDR2 FVKESK. Between the trimmed V and J ends, which lost 1 base and 7 bases, there was a span of 10 bases. The CDR3 sequence is 13 residues long. CDR3 sequence reads: CASSQVSGAGYTF. In nucleotides, the CDR3 is TGTGCCAGCAGCCAAGTTTCGGGAGCTGGCTACACCTTC.

The chain employs TRBV10-2 and TRBJ2-7; D is perhaps TRBD1 (6 bases). CDR3 length equals 14 residues. Germline CDR1 reads WSHSY; CDR2 reads SAAADI. The germline V and J ends were trimmed by 1 base and 2 bases, with 9 bases remaining between them. The CDR3 nucleotides are TGCGCCAGCAGTGAGTGGACAGCCACCTACGAGCAGTACTTC. This translates into CASSEWTATYEQYF.

The chain combines TRBV4-1 with TRBJ2-3; 7 bases are a match to TRBD2. This CDR3 is built from 16 residues. J gave up 5 bases and V 0 bases, and 8 bases lay outside the gene matches. Per germline, CDR1 MGHRA and CDR2 YSYEKL. Written as DNA, the CDR3 is TGCGCCAGCAGCCAAGATGCAGCGGGATATAAAGATACGCAGTATTTT. Residues: CASSQDAAGYKDTQYF.

The CDR3 loop reads CASSDNRDRSTIEAKNIQYF. CDR3 nucleotides: TGCGCCAGCAGCGATAACCGGGACAGGTCCACCATTGAGGCCAAAAACATTCAGTACTTC. V usage is TRBV5-1 and J usage is TRBJ2-4; 8 nucleotides agree with TRBD1. V was pared by 4 bases and J by 1 base, with 19 bases of the junction left unmatched. The CDR3 consists of 20 residues. The germline V gene encodes CDR1 SGHRS and CDR2 YFSETQ. Combining the CDR3 with reference TRBV5-1 and TRBJ2-4 gives the whole variable domain KAGVTQTPRYLIKTRGQQVTLSCSPISGHRSVSWYQQTPGQGLQFLFEYFSETQRNKGNFPGRFSGRQFSNSRSEMNVSTLELGDSALYLCASSDNRDRSTIEAKNIQYFGAGTRLSVL.